These 10 T cell receptor beta chains were sequenced from one sample in a study of cytomegalovirus exposure and HLA in healthy donors. PCR used 60 Vbeta primers and 13 Jbeta primers. Data came from immunoSEQ multiplex PCR; TCRdb stores just in-frame clones and leaves some out. The repertoire holds 150,000 or so clones, with roughly 80% as singletons. Sequenced sample: PBMCs. The receptors were gathered from a man between 50 and 59 years old in good health and CMV-seropositive.

This rearrangement joins TRBV11-3 to TRBJ2-1, with TRBD2 matching over 9 bases. V dropped 3 bases and J dropped 15; count of bases not matched to a gene: 9. Germline assignment: CDR1 SGHNT and CDR2 YENEEA. The CDR3 runs to 13 residues. CDR3 protein: CASSFTIGTSMFF. The CDR3 nucleotides read TGTGCCAGCAGCTTCACTATCGGGACTAGCATGTTCTTC.

The rearrangement links TRBV7-2 to TRBJ1-2; possibly TRBD1 for D (6 bases). V gave up 1 base and J gave up 4 bases, with 7 bases separating them. Germline CDR1 is SGHTA and CDR2 is FQGNSA. The CDR3 runs 13 residues. CDR3: CASSLDRAYGYTF. The DNA of the CDR3 is TGTGCCAGCAGCTTAGACAGGGCCTATGGCTACACCTTC.

The rearrangement links TRBV6-6 to TRBJ1-1, with D possibly being TRBD1 (6 bases). The CDR3 extends over 14 amino acids. V was trimmed by 2 bases and J by 2 bases, leaving 9 bases between them. Per germline, CDR1 MNHNY and CDR2 SVGAGI (reference sequence). The CDR3 region has the DNA TGTGCCAGCAGTTACGTCAGGGGAAACACTGAAGCTTTCTTT. This codes for CASSYVRGNTEAFF.

The rearrangement uses TRBV9 and TRBJ2-5; 8 nucleotides line up with TRBD1. J was trimmed by 4 bases and V by 1 base; bases with no gene match: 9. Germline CDR1 is SGDLS and CDR2 is YYNGEE. The CDR3 loop spans 16 amino acids. In DNA form, the CDR3 reads TGTGCCAGCAGCGTACAACAGGGGGTCGGGGGAGAGACCCAGTACTTC. Protein product: CASSVQQGVGGETQYF. Based on the CDR3 plus reference TRBV9 and TRBJ2-5, the full variable domain is DSGVTQTPKHLITATGQRVTLRCSPRSGDLSVYWYQQSLDQGLQFLIQYYNGEERAKGNILERFSAQQFPDLHSELNLSSLELGDSALYFCASSVQQGVGGETQYFGPGTRLLVL.

The rearrangement joins TRBV28 to TRBJ1-3; 8 bases are a match to TRBD1. Per the germline V gene, CDR1 is MDHEN and CDR2 is SYDVKM. This CDR3 spans 16 amino acids. With 3 bases clipped from V and 7 bases from J, the junction kept 11 bases outside the gene matches. CDR3 amino acids: CASSLGTGALGNTIYF. The CDR3 region has the DNA TGTGCCAGCAGTTTGGGGACAGGTGCTCTAGGGAACACCATATATTTT.

CDR3 in DNA: TGTGCCAGCAGTTTAACGGGGACAGGGTCCCACGAGCAGTACTTC. Protein: CASSLTGTGSHEQYF. This chain connects TRBV7-6 to TRBJ2-7; 9 bases fit TRBD1. Germline V gene data show CDR1 as SGHVS and CDR2 as FNYEAQ. Unmatched junction bases numbered 11, after V lost 6 bases and J lost 5 bases. This CDR3 has 15 amino acids.

The genes are TRBV19 and TRBJ1-5; D is uncertain. Trimming stripped 6 bases from V and 7 bases from J, with 10 bases between. This CDR3 contains 12 residues. Germline lookup yields CDR1 LNHDA and CDR2 SQIVND (reference sequence). The CDR3 loop is CASSRGGQPQHF. The DNA of the CDR3 is TGTGCCAGTAGCCGGGGAGGCCAGCCCCAGCATTTT.

DNA for the CDR3: TGTGCCAGCAGCTTCCTAACAGGGTCGATTGAGCAGTTCTTC. Its protein is CASSFLTGSIEQFF. This chain joins TRBV5-6 and TRBJ2-1, with D perhaps TRBD1 (6 bases). CDR1 SGHDT and CDR2 YYEEEE come from the germline V gene. Trimming removed 2 bases at V and 9 bases at J, with 15 bases between. The CDR3 totals 14 residues.

V and J are TRBV4-2 and TRBJ1-4; 8 bases line up with TRBD1. Germline trimming cut 3 bases from V and 10 bases from J; bases unmatched to any gene: 10. The V gene's germline CDR1 is LGHNA and CDR2 YNFKEQ. CDR3 length: 15 residues. The CDR3 bases are TGTGCCAGCAGCCAGGCGGTGCCACAGGGGGGAAAACTGTTTTTT. The encoded protein is CASSQAVPQGGKLFF.

The count of this clone is one. The chain uses TRBV6-6 and TRBJ1-5, with TRBD1 as a possible D gene (5 bases). The CDR3 runs 13 residues. V gave up 4 bases and J gave up 7 bases, with 11 bases separating them. Germline lookup yields CDR1 MNHNY and CDR2 SVGAGI (reference sequence). The CDR3 sequence: CASSSRESQPQHF. The CDR3 DNA is TGTGCCAGCAGTTCCAGGGAATCCCAGCCCCAGCATTTT.